The clone carrying this T cell receptor (beta chain) appeared a single time. This sample is drawn from a study of identifying expanded T cells in peripheral blood. The repertoire was sequenced with immunoSEQ multiplex PCR; TCRdb's copy has only in-frame clones and lacks some. Of around 63,000 clones in the sample, roughly 86% were seen once. Trimming took 5 bases from V and 4 from J, leaving 18 bases between them. The CDR3 sequence is 16 residues long. Germline V CDR1 and CDR2: LNHDA, SQIVND (reference sequence). This sequence was found in a person aged 18 to 75 in good health. The V and J genes are TRBV19 and TRBJ1-5; maybe TRBD1 (6 bases). Source material: blood. CDR3 protein: CASSALGQLANQPQHF. In nucleotides, the CDR3 is TGTGCCAGTAGTGCATTAGGACAGTTGGCAAATCAGCCCCAGCATTTT.